This entry lists 20 T cell receptor beta chains sequenced from one sample in a study of vaccination and CD4 T cells after COVID-19. At the Johns Hopkins FTIC core, DNA taken from cultured CD4+ T cells was sequenced by way of the Oncomine TCR Beta short-read assay. TCRdb called the PCR reads again in MiXCR, with one record for every CDR3 protein. The sample consists of more than 12,000 distinct CDR3 sequences, approximately 64% of them appearing once. Specified treatment: approximately nine-day PBMC culture with coronavirus spike peptide pools or control peptides (ViraFEST assay). Antigen specificity for these receptors is unknown. The sample was CD4+ T cells from blood, cultured in vitro. The receptors were sampled from a human donor who had recovered from COVID-19.

This clonotype was seen more than once but under ten times. V gene TRBV20-1 combines with J gene TRBJ2-1; possibly TRBD2 for D (5 bases). There are 15 residues in the CDR3. Germline CDR1 reads DFQATT; CDR2 reads SNEGSKA (reference sequence). With 6 bases removed from V and 5 bases from J, the gap between germline ends came to 20 bases. CDR3 in DNA: TGCAGTGCAAGAAGCCTAGCCCAAGGGAACAATGAGCAGTTCTTC. Translation gives CSARSLAQGNNEQFF.

The genes are TRBV28 and TRBJ2-3, with TRBD2 matching over 10 bases. CDR1 and CDR2 from the germline V gene are MDHEN and SYDVKM. The length of the CDR3 is 18 residues. The ends lost 4 bases at V and 2 bases at J; junction bases unmatched: 12. The CDR3 DNA follows: TGTGCCAGCAGTTCCCCGGTGAGGCTAGCGGGAGACACAGATACGCAGTATTTT. Amino acid sequence: CASSSPVRLAGDTDTQYF.

The table lists this clonotype with a count of one. The CDR3 spells CSATTGGLYGYTF. CDR3 nucleotides: TGCAGTGCTACGACAGGGGGCCTCTATGGCTACACCTTC. V is TRBV20-1 and J is TRBJ1-2; TRBD1 aligns across 10 bases. The germline V gene encodes CDR1 DFQATT and CDR2 SNEGSKA (reference sequence). Germline trimming cut 4 bases from V and 4 bases from J; bases unmatched to any gene: 3. The CDR3 is 13 amino acids.

The count of this clonotype is one. The chain has TRBV6-4 and TRBJ2-2, with D hard to call. The CDR3 is made up of 14 amino acids. Per the germline V gene, CDR1 is MRHNA and CDR2 is SNTAGT. V lost 2 bases and J lost 5, with 9 bases in between. Written as DNA, the CDR3 is TGTGCCAGCAGTGACGGATTGGCAACCGGGGAGCTGTTTTTT. It specifies CASSDGLATGELFF.

In this sample, this clonotype turned up a few times. The rearrangement joins TRBV2 to TRBJ1-1, with 8 bases identical to TRBD1. The CDR3 length is 15 residues. The V gene's germline CDR1 is SNHLY and CDR2 FYNNEI. V was clipped by 6 bases and J by 3 bases; unmatched bases: 9. The CDR3: CASRPGTTGDTEAFF. The CDR3 DNA is TGTGCCAGCAGACCCGGCACGACAGGGGACACTGAAGCTTTCTTT.

The chain uses TRBV19 and TRBJ1-5; D is unresolved. The CDR3 is 12 amino acids. Looked up from germline, CDR1 is LNHDA and CDR2 is SQIVND (reference sequence). The V and J ends lost 3 bases and 6 bases respectively, with 6 bases between them. The DNA of the CDR3 is TGTGCCAGTAGTATCCAGGTTCAGCCCCAGCATTTT. This encodes CASSIQVQPQHF.

Within the sample, this clonotype is large. The V call is TRBV27, the J call TRBJ1-5, with D possibly matching TRBD1 (5 bases). CDR1 MNHEY and CDR2 SMNVEV come from the germline V gene (reference sequence). Trimming took 4 bases from V and 2 from J, leaving 12 bases between them. CDR3 length equals 15 residues. CDR3 DNA: TGTGCCAGCAGTTCCATGGGGGGAGGCAATCAGCCCCAGCATTTT. Its translation is CASSSMGGGNQPQHF.

The chain recombines TRBV6-4 with TRBJ2-1; D gene uncertain. This CDR3 spans 13 amino acids. Germline V gene lookup returns CDR1 MRHNA and CDR2 SNTAGT. The V end lost 3 bases, the J end lost 6 bases, and 9 bases lay between the germline ends. The chain's CDR3 is CASSESPINEQFF. In DNA, the CDR3 is TGTGCCAGCAGTGAATCTCCAATCAATGAGCAGTTCTTC.

The rearrangement links TRBV2 to TRBJ1-5; D gene unclear. With 3 bases removed from V and 7 bases from J, the gap between germline ends came to 7 bases. Germline CDR1 and CDR2: SNHLY and FYNNEI. CDR3 length: 12 amino acids. This chain's CDR3 is CASSENGQPQHF. The CDR3 DNA is TGTGCCAGCAGTGAGAATGGACAGCCCCAGCATTTT.

The chain combines TRBV21-1 with TRBJ2-7. TRBV21-1 is a known pseudogene. CDR3 size: 14 residues. CDR3 nucleotide sequence: TGTGCCAGCAGCGGAAAACAGAGCTCCTACGAGCAGTACTTC. This translates into CASSGKQSSYEQYF.

The rearrangement links TRBV28 to TRBJ2-7; maybe TRBD1 (5 bases). Per germline, CDR1 MDHEN and CDR2 SYDVKM. V lost 4 bases and J 3 bases, leaving 10 bases between the germline ends. The CDR3 has 13 residues. DNA of the CDR3: TGTGCCAGCAGTTCCGGCAGGGTCTACGAGCAGTACTTC. Its protein product is CASSSGRVYEQYF.

This clonotype was picked up a small number of times. The CDR3 here is CATSGTGEGEKLFF. CDR3 in DNA: TGTGCCACCAGCGGGACAGGGGAGGGCGAAAAACTGTTTTTT. The V and J genes are TRBV15 and TRBJ1-4, with 10 bases fitting TRBD1. Germline CDR1 LNHNV, CDR2 YYDKDF (reference sequence). CDR3 length equals 14 residues. The junction had 5 bases not matched to a gene; V was cut back by 5 bases and J by 8 bases.

This clonotype was observed a handful of times. The chain combines TRBV2 with TRBJ1-1; possibly TRBD1 for D (6 bases). V was trimmed by 6 bases and J by 5 bases, leaving 13 bases between them. Germline V gives CDR1 SNHLY, CDR2 FYNNEI. The CDR3 is 13 residues long. The CDR3 DNA follows: TGTGCCAGCAGATATACAGGGAGTACTGAAGCTTTCTTT. It is translated as CASRYTGSTEAFF.

V and J are TRBV6-1 and TRBJ2-7, with D unresolved. The CDR3 extends over 16 amino acids. Germline CDR1 is MNHNS and CDR2 is SASEGT. Trimming removed 1 base at V and 1 base at J, with 14 bases between. The CDR3 is CASSEGILLVSYEQYF. DNA for the CDR3: TGTGCCAGCAGTGAAGGAATACTCCTAGTGTCCTACGAGCAGTACTTC.

The genes are TRBV10-2 and TRBJ2-1; D is tentatively TRBD1 or TRBD2 (5 bases each). The CDR3 length is 14 residues. Germline V gene lookup returns CDR1 WSHSY and CDR2 SAAADI. Trimming removed 7 bases from V and 4 bases from J, with 14 bases in between. CDR3 in DNA: TGCGCCAGCACCTGGGGGACGGGGTACAATGAGCAGTTCTTC. It yields the protein CASTWGTGYNEQFF.

The CDR3 spells CSARDGTSRQQFF. The CDR3 nucleotides are TGCAGTGCCCGGGACGGGACGAGTCGTCAGCAGTTCTTC. V and J are TRBV20-1 and TRBJ2-1, with D perhaps assigned TRBD1 or TRBD2 (5 bases each). CDR1 DFQATT and CDR2 SNEGSKA come from the germline V gene (reference sequence). CDR3 size: 13 residues. Trimming stripped 6 bases from V and 11 bases from J, with 20 bases between.

The chain has TRBV20-1 and TRBJ2-5; the match to TRBD2 covers 13 bases. Unmatched junction bases numbered 4, after V lost 2 bases and J lost 4 bases. Germline V CDR1 and CDR2: DFQATT, SNEGSKA (reference sequence). The CDR3 has 15 amino acids. CDR3 loop: CSARTSGGGIETQYF. In DNA, the CDR3 is TGCAGTGCTAGAACTAGCGGGGGGGGGATAGAGACCCAGTACTTC.

The rearrangement uses TRBV12-3 or TRBV12-4 and TRBJ2-2, with 8 bases identical to TRBD1. The CDR3 length is 15 residues. V was pared by 5 bases and J by 6 bases, with 8 bases of the junction left unmatched. The CDR3 coding sequence is TGTGCCAGCAGTCCACAGGGGGTTGGGCCCGGGGAGCTGTTTTTT. It codes for CASSPQGVGPGELFF.

This chain uses TRBV27 with TRBJ1-2; TRBD1 matches at 9 bases. The junction had 9 bases not matched to a gene; V was cut back by 6 bases and J by 4 bases. The CDR3 runs 15 residues. Germline values: CDR1 MNHEY, CDR2 SMNVEV (reference sequence). The DNA for the CDR3 is TGTGCCAGCAGCACCGAGGGACAGGGCGTCTATGGCTACACCTTC. Its translation: CASSTEGQGVYGYTF.

V usage is TRBV28 and J usage is TRBJ2-3, with D perhaps TRBD2 (6 bases). V gave up 7 bases and J gave up 1 base, with 18 bases separating them. CDR3 size: 16 residues. Per the germline V gene, CDR1 is MDHEN and CDR2 is SYDVKM. The CDR3, as DNA: TGTGCCAGCATGCGGGGTCCCCTATTTGGCACAGATACGCAGTATTTT. Its protein product is CASMRGPLFGTDTQYF.